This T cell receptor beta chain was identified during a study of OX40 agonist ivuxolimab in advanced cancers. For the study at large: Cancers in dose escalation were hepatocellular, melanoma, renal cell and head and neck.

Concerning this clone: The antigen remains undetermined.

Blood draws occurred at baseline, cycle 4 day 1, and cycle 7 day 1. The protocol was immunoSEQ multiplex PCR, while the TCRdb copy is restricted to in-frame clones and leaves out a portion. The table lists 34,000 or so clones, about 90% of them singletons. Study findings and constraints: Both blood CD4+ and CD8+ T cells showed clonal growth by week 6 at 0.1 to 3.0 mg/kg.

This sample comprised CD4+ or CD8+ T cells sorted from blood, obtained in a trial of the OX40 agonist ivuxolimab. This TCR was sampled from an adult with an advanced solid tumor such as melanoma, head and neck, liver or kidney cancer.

Here the CDR3 reads CASEDRGFGYTF. CDR3 DNA sequence: TGTGCCAGCGAGGACAGGGGGTTTGGCTACACCTTC. J is TRBJ1-2 and V is TRBV5-6; 10 nucleotides agree with TRBD1. There are 12 residues in the CDR3. Trimming at V came to 7 bases and at J to 7 bases, leaving 4 bases not matched to a gene. Germline loops: CDR1 SGHDT, CDR2 YYEEEE.